These T cell receptor beta chains were read from a single sample in a study of T cell responses to AZD1222 COVID-19 vaccine. The assay was immunoSEQ multiplex PCR, and TCRdb's table has in-frame clones only and misses some. Here the sample spans 90,000 to 120,000 clones, 91% being singletons. Sequencing was performed on peripheral blood, taken on day 0 of AZD1222 vaccination. The receptors shown here come from an adult in good health. Each CDR3 is given with its conserved first and last residue.

cdr3_length	v_call	cdr3_aa
15	TRBV15	CATAPKGYSNQPQHF
14	TRBV6-5	CASSKQGPNTEAFF
17	TRBV4-3	CASSQDLGRSSGNTIYF
14	TRBV2	CASSAGAGSYEQYF
14	TRBV3-1/TRBV3-2	CASSLRGEIEKLFF
12	TRBV19	CASSIAEETQYF
18	TRBV19	CASSIGLPGMLSGNTIYF
15	TRBV27	CASRPKTGVHTEAFF
15	TRBV5-1	CASSEPGTGRGKLFF
13	TRBV5-8	CASRLTWFGEQYF
12	TRBV6-6	CASSAPLNEQFF
14	TRBV15	CATSRDTGAYGYTF
16	TRBV5-4	CASSSKTGGPTDTQYF
15	TRBV23-1	CASSKGTGGNQPQHF
17	TRBV4-2	CASSHREVRAATYEQYF
10	TRBV24-1	CAKTGNEQFF
17	TRBV6-2/TRBV6-3	CASSYGRQGLSSSPLHF
18	TRBV5-1	CASSLPGRTGAFFNEQFF
15	TRBV5-4	CASSATPGLPSPLHF
14	TRBV19	CASSTQGAYTEAFF
14	TRBV6-6	CASSYRGGWDEQYF
14	TRBV12-5	CASGLGQGVYEQYF
12	TRBV3-1/TRBV3-2	CASSQGEGSYTF
14	TRBV9	CASSVTAATGELFF
15	TRBV15	CATSTRNIYNSPLHF
14	TRBV19	CASSGVLDWETQYF
16	TRBV7-2	CASSLGPGGPVDEQYF
14	TRBV7-9	CASSSMDGSYEQYF